The TCR beta chain described here comes from a study of T cell repertoires in cytomegalovirus infection. In the study overall: Signatures in public TCR beta sequences pointed to both CMV infection and matching HLA type.

The study's findings and limits: HLA-C-restricted CMV-specific TCR beta clonotypes were dominant in the ex vivo response.

Germline V gene data show CDR1 as SEHNR and CDR2 as FQNEAQ (reference sequence). Trimming stripped 1 base from V and 2 bases from J, with 10 bases between. There are 15 residues in the CDR3. This clonotype was detected ten times or more. Its antigen is unidentified. MiXCR, applied by TCRdb to the reads, yields one record per CDR3 protein. The data show around 330,000 distinct CDR3 sequences, 15% to 20% seen once. The rearrangement links TRBV7-9 to TRBJ2-3; no clear D gene. The sequencing input was PBMCs. The TCR originated in a human donor in good health (CMV status not recorded). Some clones in this sample may be carry-over from other donors' samples. This chain's CDR3 is CASSLGAGITDTQYF. The CDR3 DNA reads TGTGCCAGCAGCTTAGGGGCAGGAATCACAGATACGCAGTATTTT.